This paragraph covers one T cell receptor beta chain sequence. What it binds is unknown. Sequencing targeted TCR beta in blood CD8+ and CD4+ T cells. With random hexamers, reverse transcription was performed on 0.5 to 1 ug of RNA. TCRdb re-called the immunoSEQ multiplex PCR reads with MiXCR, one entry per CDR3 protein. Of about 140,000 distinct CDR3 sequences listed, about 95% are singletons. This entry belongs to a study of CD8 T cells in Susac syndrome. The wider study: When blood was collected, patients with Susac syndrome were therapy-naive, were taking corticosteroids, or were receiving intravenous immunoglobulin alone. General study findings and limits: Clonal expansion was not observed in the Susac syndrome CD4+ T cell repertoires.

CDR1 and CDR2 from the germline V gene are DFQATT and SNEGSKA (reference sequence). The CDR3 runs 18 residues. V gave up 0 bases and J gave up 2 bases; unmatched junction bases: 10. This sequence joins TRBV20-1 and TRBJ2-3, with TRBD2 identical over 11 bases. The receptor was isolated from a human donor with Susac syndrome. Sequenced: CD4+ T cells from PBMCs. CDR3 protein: CSARDPRGTSGHTDTQYF. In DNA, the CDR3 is TGCAGTGCTAGAGATCCCCGCGGGACTAGCGGACACACAGATACGCAGTATTTT.